A selection of T cell receptor beta chains follows, all from one sample in a study of monozygotic twins with cystic fibrosis. Assay: immunoSEQ multiplex PCR; the TCRdb copy retains only in-frame clones and omits some. The data show about 14,000 clones, with 80% to 95% seen just once and approximately 9.1% held by the top ten. Sequencing was done on a sample of blood. These receptors were obtained from a girl aged 2-10 years with cystic fibrosis. Both conserved end residues are part of each CDR3. The order of the fields is clone size, V gene, J gene, D gene, CDR3 protein, CDR3 DNA. D genes are given only for firm matches. The size field is filled for only some rows; it gives once, few, many or a size class.

once	TRBV30	TRBJ1-3	NA	CAWSVRANTIYF	TGTGCCTGGAGTGTACGAGCAAACACCATATATTTT
NA	TRBV19	TRBJ2-7	NA	CASRSIPAGEQYF	TGTGCCAGTAGAAGTATCCCGGCCGGCGAGCAGTACTTC
NA	TRBV5-1	TRBJ2-3	TRBD2	CASSSGLAGQIISTDTQYF	TGCGCCAGCAGCTCGGGACTAGCGGGACAAATTATTAGCACAGATACGCAGTATTTT
NA	TRBV21-1	TRBJ2-7	NA	CASSKSGLAGTYEQYF	TGTGCCAGCAGCAAATCGGGACTAGCGGGTACCTACGAGCAGTACTTC
once	TRBV7-3	TRBJ2-1	NA	CASSLTGRGQIVSYNEQFF	TGTGCCAGCAGCTTAACGGGGAGGGGACAAATCGTCTCCTACAATGAGCAGTTCTTC
NA	TRBV2	TRBJ2-7	NA	CASSERPSSYEQYF	TGTGCCAGCAGTGAAAGGCCCAGCTCCTACGAGCAGTACTTC
NA	TRBV14	TRBJ2-5	NA	CASSPRKDSTQTQYF	TGTGCCAGCAGCCCACGGAAGGACTCAACCCAGACCCAGTACTTC
NA	TRBV25-1	TRBJ1-1	NA	CASTGPLGTEAFF	TGTGCCAGCACCGGCCCATTAGGCACTGAAGCTTTCTTT
NA	TRBV4-3	TRBJ1-1	NA	CASSPNLGNTEAFF	TGCGCCAGCAGCCCCAACCTAGGGAACACTGAAGCTTTCTTT
once	TRBV5-1	TRBJ2-7	NA	CASSSRTATYEQYF	TGCGCCAGCAGCTCGAGGACAGCCACCTACGAGCAGTACTTC
NA	TRBV18	TRBJ1-2	NA	CASSPSGFEGYTF	TGTGCCAGCTCACCAAGCGGGTTCGAAGGCTACACCTTC
NA	TRBV5-1	TRBJ2-7	TRBD1	CASSVLGQGLYEQYF	TGCGCCAGCAGCGTGCTGGGACAGGGCCTCTACGAGCAGTACTTC
NA	TRBV30	TRBJ1-6	TRBD1	CAWSVQGTGKSPLHF	TGTGCCTGGAGTGTACAGGGGACAGGAAAATCACCCCTCCACTTT
NA	TRBV6-1	TRBJ2-7	NA	CASSEGNRPSPYEQYF	TGTGCCAGCAGTGAGGGGAACAGGCCCTCCCCTTACGAGCAGTACTTC
NA	TRBV5-1	TRBJ2-3	TRBD2	CASSLKPGGASGRADTQYF	TGCGCCAGCAGCTTGAAGCCCGGTGGAGCTAGCGGGAGGGCAGATACGCAGTATTTT
NA	TRBV5-1	TRBJ2-7	NA	CASSSGSSKSYEQYF	TGCGCCAGCAGCTCGGGGAGTTCTAAATCCTACGAGCAGTACTTC
once	TRBV28	TRBJ2-3	NA	CASSSRVDTQYF	TGTGCCAGCAGTTCCCGGGTAGATACGCAGTATTTT
few	TRBV10-1	TRBJ2-1	TRBD2	CAIVAGGTYNEQFF	TGCGCCATCGTAGCGGGAGGCACATACAATGAGCAGTTCTTC
once	TRBV27	TRBJ2-7	NA	CASSPARTGRATVYF	TGTGCCAGCAGTCCAGCAAGGACAGGGAGGGCTACGGTGTACTTC
NA	TRBV5-4	TRBJ2-5	TRBD2	CASSSGTSAYTFQETQYF	TGTGCCAGCAGCTCCGGGACTAGCGCATATACCTTCCAAGAGACCCAGTACTTC
NA	TRBV19	TRBJ1-4	TRBD1	CASSTTSTGGSEKLFF	TGTGCCAGTAGTACCACCTCGACAGGGGGCTCTGAAAAACTGTTTTTT
NA	TRBV7-3	TRBJ2-3	TRBD1	CASSYDRGGTDTQYF	TGTGCCAGCAGCTACGACAGGGGTGGCACAGATACGCAGTATTTT
NA	TRBV19	TRBJ2-2	NA	CASLRPGNTGELFF	TGTGCCAGCCTAAGGCCGGGGAACACCGGGGAGCTGTTTTTT
NA	TRBV5-6	TRBJ2-5	TRBD1	CASRRQGGETQYF	TGTGCCAGCAGACGACAGGGGGGAGAGACCCAGTACTTC
NA	TRBV6-5	TRBJ2-5	NA	CASSSMGYETQYF	TGTGCCAGCAGTTCCATGGGGTATGAGACCCAGTACTTC
NA	TRBV13	TRBJ2-1	NA	CASSLGIRSAGYWDNEQFF	TGTGCCAGCAGCTTAGGGATCCGGTCTGCGGGATACTGGGACAATGAGCAGTTCTTC
NA	TRBV2	TRBJ1-5	NA	CASTWTMWAVVDQPQHF	TGTGCCAGCACTTGGACAATGTGGGCAGTGGTGGATCAGCCCCAGCATTTT
NA	TRBV18	TRBJ2-7	NA	CASSPELAERASSYEQYF	TGTGCCAGCTCACCTGAGCTGGCTGAGAGGGCGTCCAGCTACGAGCAGTACTTC
NA	TRBV15	TRBJ1-2	NA	CATSGGRSNYGYTF	TGTGCCACCAGCGGCGGACGGTCTAACTATGGCTACACCTTC
NA	TRBV27	TRBJ2-7	NA	CASSLLSRGPHFTSSYEQYF	TGTGCCAGCAGTTTATTGTCCAGGGGCCCTCACTTTACCTCTTCCTACGAGCAGTACTTC
NA	TRBV30	TRBJ2-7	TRBD2	CACDDSGTAYEQYF	TGTGCCTGTGACGACAGCGGGACCGCCTACGAGCAGTACTTC
NA	TRBV16	TRBJ1-4	NA	CASSQGGTPGEKLFF	TGTGCCAGCAGCCAAGGGGGCACCCCGGGGGAAAAACTGTTTTTT
NA	TRBV15	TRBJ2-1	TRBD2	CATSGGLAGLGEQFF	TGTGCCACCAGCGGGGGACTAGCGGGGCTCGGGGAGCAGTTCTTC
NA	TRBV28	TRBJ2-1	NA	CASSFGGADFAPYNEQFF	TGTGCCAGCAGTTTTGGAGGGGCGGATTTTGCCCCCTACAATGAGCAGTTCTTC
NA	TRBV7-7	TRBJ2-5	TRBD2	CASSLTGGRGQETQYF	TGTGCTAGCAGCTTGACTGGGGGGAGGGGCCAAGAGACCCAGTACTTC
NA	TRBV11-2	TRBJ1-2	NA	CASSPRHGGAGGYTF	TGTGCCAGCAGCCCAAGACATGGGGGGGCAGGAGGCTACACCTTC
NA	TRBV4-1	TRBJ2-3	TRBD2	CASSLLAGGHADTQYF	TGCGCCAGCAGTCTACTAGCGGGAGGTCATGCAGATACGCAGTATTTT